Detailed here is one T cell receptor beta chain. Study processing details: The authors estimated nucleated cell counts from reference gene primer amplification. Only in-frame clones appear in the TCRdb table, and some are missing; sequencing was by immunoSEQ multiplex PCR. The V and J calls and clone size come from that table; D and trimming were worked out from the DNA. The table includes some 240,000 clones, about four fifths detected once. Germline V gene sequence: CDR1 LNHDA, CDR2 SQIVND (reference sequence). This CDR3 spans 17 amino acids. Germline trimming cut 5 bases from V and 1 base from J; bases unmatched to any gene: 11. This entry is derived from a study of blood T cell repertoires in COVID-19. Study-level background: In each case, the material was cDNA or gDNA derived from T cells, B-cell-depleted T cells, or PBMCs.

This TCR derives from a woman aged 40-49 years who had recovered from COVID-19. Specimen: peripheral blood. J is TRBJ1-3 and V is TRBV19; 7 nucleotides match TRBD1. DNA for the CDR3: TGTGCCAGTAGTCCCCCCCCACAGGGGCTATCTGGAAACACCATATATTTT. Translated: CASSPPPQGLSGNTIYF.